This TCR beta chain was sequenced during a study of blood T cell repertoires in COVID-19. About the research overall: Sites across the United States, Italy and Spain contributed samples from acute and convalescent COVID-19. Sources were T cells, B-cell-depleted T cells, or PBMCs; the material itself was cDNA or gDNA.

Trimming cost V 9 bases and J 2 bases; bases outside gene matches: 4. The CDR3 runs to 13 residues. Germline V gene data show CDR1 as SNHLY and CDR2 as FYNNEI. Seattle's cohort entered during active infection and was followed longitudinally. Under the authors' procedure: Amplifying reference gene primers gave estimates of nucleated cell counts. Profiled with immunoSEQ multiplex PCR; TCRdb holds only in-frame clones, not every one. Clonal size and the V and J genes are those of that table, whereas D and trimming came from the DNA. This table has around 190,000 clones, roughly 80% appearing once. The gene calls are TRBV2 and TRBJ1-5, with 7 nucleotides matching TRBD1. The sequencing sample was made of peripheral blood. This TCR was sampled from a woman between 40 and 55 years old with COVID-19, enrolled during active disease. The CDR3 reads CASTGAGNQPQHF. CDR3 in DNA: TGTGCCAGTACAGGGGCAGGCAATCAGCCCCAGCATTTT.